Below are 25 T cell receptor beta chains sequenced from a single sample in a study of a mutant IDH1 vaccine in newly diagnosed glioma. TCRdb's table, derived via immunoSEQ multiplex PCR, lists solely in-frame clones and lacks some. Among about 56,000 clones, 60% to 80% were seen once, and the ten largest hold around 5%. Time point reported: week 47, end of study. A single vaccine dose contained 300 ug of mutant IDH1 20-mer peptide, and topical imiquimod was used with it. These TCRs' antigens remain unknown. The sequences come from PBMCs, collected from a glioma patient whose treatment included an IDH1 peptide vaccine. The origin of the receptors is a middle-aged man with glioma.

This chain links TRBV9 with TRBJ2-5, with D unresolved. V was pared by 4 bases and J by 2 bases, with 6 bases between. CDR1 and CDR2 from the germline V gene are SGDLS and YYNGEE. This CDR3 is 12 amino acids long. CDR3 region: CASSSGQETQYF. The CDR3 DNA reads TGTGCCAGCAGCTCCGGGCAAGAGACCCAGTACTTC.

This chain connects TRBV27 to TRBJ2-7, with TRBD1 matching over 8 bases. In germline, CDR1 is MNHEY, CDR2 SMNVEV (reference sequence). V lost 5 bases and J lost 0; bases outside the gene matches: 18. The CDR3 runs to 19 residues. CDR3 coding DNA: TGTGCCAGCAGTCCCAGGGACAGGCTAAAGAATCCCCACTCCTACGAGCAGTACTTC. Translation gives CASSPRDRLKNPHSYEQYF.

This chain joins TRBV30 and TRBJ1-4; D is perhaps TRBD1 (6 bases). CDR3 size: 13 residues. Germline V gene data show CDR1 as GTSNPN and CDR2 as SVGIG (reference sequence). Trimming took off 2 bases at V and 7 bases at J, with 11 bases between the two ends. The DNA for the CDR3 is TGTGCCTGGAGTACGGGGGGCAGTGAAAAACTGTTTTTT. Translating gives CAWSTGGSEKLFF.

The J gene is TRBJ2-1, the V gene TRBV27; D not certain. Germline CDR1 and CDR2: MNHEY and SMNVEV (reference sequence). The CDR3 is made up of 11 amino acids. V lost 5 bases to trimming and J lost 16 bases, with 15 bases between them. This CDR3 reads CASSARSEKFF. The CDR3 coding sequence is TGTGCCAGCAGTGCGAGGAGCGAAAAATTCTTC.

The gene calls are TRBV30 and TRBJ2-3; TRBD1 matches 7 bases. J gave up 4 bases and V 0 bases, and 7 bases lay outside the gene matches. Germline V gene data show CDR1 as GTSNPN and CDR2 as SVGIG (reference sequence). This CDR3 has 15 residues. The CDR3: CAWSVLPGGADTQYF. The DNA of the CDR3 is TGTGCCTGGAGTGTACTTCCAGGGGGAGCAGATACGCAGTATTTT.

The chain uses TRBV5-1 and TRBJ2-1; D remains ambiguous. The germline V gene has CDR1 SGHRS and CDR2 YFSETQ. V gave up 1 base and J gave up 9 bases, with 8 bases separating them. The CDR3 length is 12 residues. Written as DNA, the CDR3 is TGCGCCAGCAGCTTGTCCGCGAGTGAGCAGTTCTTC. It specifies CASSLSASEQFF.

This rearrangement joins TRBV5-4 to TRBJ1-5; 7 bases align to TRBD1. The trim removed 5 bases at V and 7 bases at J, leaving 9 bases unmatched. CDR1 is SGHNT, CDR2 YYREEE, per germline (reference sequence). The CDR3 loop spans 14 amino acids. This chain's CDR3 is CASSLQGVEQPQHF. CDR3 nucleotide sequence: TGTGCCAGCAGTCTTCAGGGGGTCGAACAGCCCCAGCATTTT.

V and J are TRBV19 and TRBJ1-1, with a weak D call TRBD1 (5 bases). This CDR3 spans 15 amino acids. Germline V CDR1 and CDR2: LNHDA, SQIVND (reference sequence). V was clipped by 0 bases and J by 5 bases, with 13 bases between them. The CDR3 DNA reads TGTGCCAGTAGTATAGACGGTCAGGGAAGAACTGAAGCTTTCTTT. Residues: CASSIDGQGRTEAFF.

This clone was picked up a small number of times. The chain employs TRBV9 and TRBJ1-1; no reliable D call. With 2 bases removed from V and 1 base from J, the gap between germline ends came to 9 bases. The CDR3 contains 14 residues. CDR1 and CDR2 from the germline V gene are SGDLS and YYNGEE. The DNA of the CDR3 is TGTGCCAGCAGCGTCGGAATGAAGAACACTGAAGCTTTCTTT. Its translation is CASSVGMKNTEAFF.

This sequence joins TRBV6-1 and TRBJ1-1; 7 nucleotides agree with TRBD1. The CDR3 is 13 residues long. The J segment lost 1 base and the V segment lost 7 bases, leaving 3 bases of the junction unmatched. Germline loops: CDR1 MNHNS, CDR2 SASEGT. The CDR3: CASKGQKNTEAFF. As DNA, the CDR3 is TGTGCCAGCAAGGGACAGAAGAACACTGAAGCTTTCTTT.

This clone was found once. The chain joins TRBV28 to TRBJ2-6, with no clear D. CDR1 is MDHEN, CDR2 SYDVKM, per germline. V lost 5 bases and J lost 0, with 8 bases in between. CDR3 length equals 15 residues. CDR3 coding DNA: TGTGCCAGCAGTCGTCTGTCCTCTGGGGCCAACGTCCTGACTTTC. It specifies CASSRLSSGANVLTF. Full variable domain (outside the CDR3, taken from reference TRBV28 and TRBJ2-6): DVKVTQSSRYLVKRTGEKVFLECVQDMDHENMFWYRQDPGLGLRLIYFSYDVKMKEKGDIPEGYSVSREKKERFSLILESASTNQTSMYLCASSRLSSGANVLTFGAGSRLTVL.

The chain has TRBV19 and TRBJ1-2; weak D call: TRBD1 (6 bases). CDR1 and CDR2 from the germline V gene are LNHDA and SQIVND (reference sequence). The CDR3 sequence is 12 residues long. V lost 6 bases and J lost 6, with 11 bases in between. The CDR3 sequence is CASRTGNNGYTF. The CDR3 DNA sequence: TGTGCCAGTAGAACAGGGAATAATGGCTACACCTTC.

This sequence joins TRBV30 and TRBJ2-5; D perhaps matches TRBD2 (5 bases). CDR3 length: 11 amino acids. V lost 5 bases to trimming and J lost 5 bases, with 9 bases between them. CDR1 is GTSNPN, CDR2 SVGIG, per germline (reference sequence). The CDR3 coding sequence is TGTGCCTGGGGTCCGGGGGAGACCCAGTACTTC. Its protein product is CAWGPGETQYF.

The CDR3 spells CAISEKASGGAGSYEQYF. The CDR3 region has the DNA TGTGCCATCAGTGAGAAAGCTAGCGGGGGGGCCGGTTCCTACGAGCAGTACTTC. This chain links TRBV10-3 with TRBJ2-7, with 12 positions matching TRBD2. The junction had 9 bases not matched to a gene; V was cut back by 2 bases and J by 1 base. CDR3 length equals 18 residues. Per germline, CDR1 ENHRY and CDR2 SYGVKD.

The chain couples TRBV30 to TRBJ1-2, with TRBD1 matching over 9 bases. J lost 0 bases, V lost 5 bases, and 13 bases had no gene match. The CDR3 is 17 residues long. Germline V gene lookup returns CDR1 GTSNPN and CDR2 SVGIG (reference sequence). The CDR3: CAWGRDRVATANYGYTF. CDR3 coding DNA: TGTGCCTGGGGCCGGGACAGGGTAGCAACTGCTAACTATGGCTACACCTTC.

V is TRBV7-9 and J is TRBJ1-4; D ambiguous. Deletions cut 3 bases from V and 5 bases from J, with 7 bases between. In germline, CDR1 is SEHNR, CDR2 FQNEAQ (reference sequence). CDR3 length: 13 residues. The CDR3: CASSLRGNEKLFF. For the CDR3, the DNA is TGTGCCAGCAGCTTGCGAGGGAATGAAAAACTGTTTTTT.

The V and J genes are TRBV19 and TRBJ2-5; possibly TRBD2 for D (5 bases). Germline values: CDR1 LNHDA, CDR2 SQIVND (reference sequence). This CDR3 spans 12 amino acids. With 9 bases removed from V and 0 bases from J, the gap between germline ends came to 8 bases. CDR3 sequence: CASSGYQETQYF. CDR3 sequence (DNA): TGTGCCAGCTCGGGGTACCAAGAGACCCAGTACTTC.

V usage is TRBV2 and J usage is TRBJ1-5; D might be TRBD1 (5 bases). The CDR3 covers 15 residues. Germline lookup yields CDR1 SNHLY and CDR2 FYNNEI. Trimming took 6 bases from V and 4 from J, leaving 16 bases between them. The CDR3 loop is CASRVVGGRNQPQHF. The CDR3 DNA reads TGTGCCAGCAGGGTTGTCGGGGGAAGGAATCAGCCCCAGCATTTT.

This clone was seen repeatedly, ten times or more. The chain couples TRBV4-2 to TRBJ1-3; D is undetermined. This CDR3 has 18 residues. CDR1 is LGHNA and CDR2 is YNFKEQ in the germline V gene. V was clipped by 0 bases and J by 0 bases, with 15 bases between them. The CDR3 DNA is TGTGCCAGCAGCCAAGAAGGGAGACTCAACCTCTCTGGAAACACCATATATTTT. Encoded protein: CASSQEGRLNLSGNTIYF.

The J gene is TRBJ2-1, the V gene TRBV7-2, with 8 bases identical to TRBD2. The V and J ends lost 4 bases and 2 bases, in that order; junction bases with no gene match: 4. Germline loops: CDR1 SGHTA, CDR2 FQGNSA. The CDR3 contains 15 residues. CDR3 nucleotide sequence: TGTGCCAGCAGCTCCGGACTAGCAGCCTACAATGAGCAGTTCTTC. Translation: CASSSGLAAYNEQFF.

The gene calls are TRBV7-9 and TRBJ2-2; D is perhaps TRBD1 or TRBD2 (5 bases each). Germline lookup yields CDR1 SEHNR and CDR2 FQNEAQ (reference sequence). Trimming cost V 8 bases and J 5 bases, with 18 bases left between them. The CDR3 runs to 15 residues. The CDR3 loop reads CASPMGRDVTGELFF. CDR3 sequence (DNA): TGTGCCAGCCCAATGGGCAGGGACGTGACCGGGGAGCTGTTTTTT. Together with reference TRBV7-9 and TRBJ2-2, the CDR3 gives the full variable domain: DTGVSQNPRHKITKRGQNVTFRCDPISEHNRLYWYRQTLGQGPEFLTYFQNEAQLEKSRLLSDRFSAERPKGSFSTLEIQRTEQGDSAMYLCASPMGRDVTGELFFGEGSRLTVL.

J is TRBJ1-2 and V is TRBV15, with 7 bases matching TRBD1. CDR1 LNHNV and CDR2 YYDKDF come from the germline V gene (reference sequence). This CDR3 comprises 17 residues. V lost 0 bases to trimming and J lost 4 bases; unmatched junction nucleotides: 11. The DNA of the CDR3 is TGTGCCACCAGCAGAGAGTTAGGGGCAGGGGGTTCCTATGGCTACACCTTC. Translated: CATSRELGAGGSYGYTF.

The chain employs TRBV7-2 and TRBJ1-1; no clear D. This CDR3 spans 14 amino acids. CDR1 is SGHTA and CDR2 is FQGNSA in the germline V gene. Trimming shortened V by 0 bases and J by 5 bases, and 10 bases separated the two germline ends. The CDR3 sequence: CASSLALTTTEAFF. The CDR3 DNA is TGTGCCAGCAGCTTAGCGCTGACGACAACTGAAGCTTTCTTT.

The V and J genes are TRBV4-3 and TRBJ2-2; no firm D call. Per the germline V gene, CDR1 is LGHNA and CDR2 is YSLEER. This CDR3 comprises 13 residues. V gave up 0 bases and J gave up 7 bases, with 6 bases separating them. The CDR3 spells CASSQDGIGELFF. The CDR3 DNA reads as TGCGCCAGCAGCCAAGATGGGATCGGGGAGCTGTTTTTT.

The chain employs TRBV19 and TRBJ2-7, with D perhaps TRBD1 (6 bases). This CDR3 comprises 11 residues. Germline V gene lookup returns CDR1 LNHDA and CDR2 SQIVND (reference sequence). The V end was cut by 4 bases, the J end by 6 bases, with 7 bases between. As DNA, the CDR3 is TGTGCCAGTAGTAAGGGGGTCGAGCAGTACTTC. Its protein is CASSKGVEQYF.